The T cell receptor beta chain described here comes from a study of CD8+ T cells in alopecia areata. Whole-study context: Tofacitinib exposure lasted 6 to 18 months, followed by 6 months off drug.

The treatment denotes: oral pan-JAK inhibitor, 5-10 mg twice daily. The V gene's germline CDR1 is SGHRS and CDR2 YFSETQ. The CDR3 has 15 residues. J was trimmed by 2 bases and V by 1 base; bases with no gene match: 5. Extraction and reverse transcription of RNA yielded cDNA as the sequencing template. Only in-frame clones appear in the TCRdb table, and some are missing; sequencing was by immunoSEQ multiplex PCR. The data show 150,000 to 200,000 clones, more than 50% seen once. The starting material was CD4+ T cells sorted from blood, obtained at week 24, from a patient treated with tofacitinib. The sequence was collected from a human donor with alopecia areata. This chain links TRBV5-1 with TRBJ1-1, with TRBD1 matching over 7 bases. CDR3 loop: CASSLRTGDNTEAFF. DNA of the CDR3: TGCGCCAGCAGCTTGAGGACAGGAGACAACACTGAAGCTTTCTTT.